This T cell receptor (beta chain) was found in a study of cytomegalovirus exposure and HLA in healthy donors. Findings and limits, study-wide: The authors later linked a missense DCLRE1C variant to TCR beta V- and J-gene trimming. Per a prior analysis, the majority of TCR beta V segments were productive roughly 87% or roughly 30% of the time. Near-uniform donor sequencing depth was presumed by presence/absence analyses. For most TCR sequences rarity was the rule, although some public TCRs occurred in many donors.

The PCR used 60 Vbeta and 13 Jbeta primers. Method: immunoSEQ multiplex PCR; TCRdb's copy keeps in-frame clones and lacks some. The top ten clones hold about 2.6% of a sample with over 150,000 clones, approximately 80% of them seen once. This CDR3 is built from 13 residues. Deletions cut 6 bases from V and 2 bases from J, with 11 bases between. Germline-derived CDR1 and CDR2 are MNHEY and SVGAGI. Regarding this clone: Its antigen is unidentified.

This sequence joins TRBV6-5 and TRBJ2-7; D is perhaps TRBD1 (6 bases). This TCR derives from a woman between 40 and 55 years old in good health and CMV-seropositive. Sequencing used PBMCs. CDR3 region: CASSQPGAYEQYF. In DNA, the CDR3 is TGTGCCAGCAGCCAACCAGGGGCCTACGAGCAGTACTTC.